This TCR beta chain was identified during a study of early T cells in non-severe SARS-CoV-2 infection. Overall study: Investigators sequenced bulk RNA drawn from unsorted whole blood, and chains remained unpaired.

There are many counts of this clonotype. Researchers attached unique molecular identifiers to individual cDNA molecules. TCRdb reprocessed the 5' RACE reads with MiXCR, giving one entry per CDR3 protein. The table has fewer than 110,000 distinct CDR3 sequences, roughly 11% seen once. In germline, CDR1 is SGHRS, CDR2 YFSETQ. CDR3 length: 16 residues. The V end lost 3 bases, the J end lost 0 bases, and 13 bases lay between the germline ends. The sample taken for sequencing was whole blood. The clonotype originates from an adult who was a healthcare worker with PCR-confirmed SARS-CoV-2 infection or an uninfected control (not recorded which). The V and J genes are TRBV5-1 and TRBJ2-1; D is perhaps TRBD2 (6 bases). The CDR3: CASSWDGGSSYNEQFF. The CDR3 bases are TGCGCCAGCAGCTGGGATGGAGGGAGCTCCTACAATGAGCAGTTCTTC.